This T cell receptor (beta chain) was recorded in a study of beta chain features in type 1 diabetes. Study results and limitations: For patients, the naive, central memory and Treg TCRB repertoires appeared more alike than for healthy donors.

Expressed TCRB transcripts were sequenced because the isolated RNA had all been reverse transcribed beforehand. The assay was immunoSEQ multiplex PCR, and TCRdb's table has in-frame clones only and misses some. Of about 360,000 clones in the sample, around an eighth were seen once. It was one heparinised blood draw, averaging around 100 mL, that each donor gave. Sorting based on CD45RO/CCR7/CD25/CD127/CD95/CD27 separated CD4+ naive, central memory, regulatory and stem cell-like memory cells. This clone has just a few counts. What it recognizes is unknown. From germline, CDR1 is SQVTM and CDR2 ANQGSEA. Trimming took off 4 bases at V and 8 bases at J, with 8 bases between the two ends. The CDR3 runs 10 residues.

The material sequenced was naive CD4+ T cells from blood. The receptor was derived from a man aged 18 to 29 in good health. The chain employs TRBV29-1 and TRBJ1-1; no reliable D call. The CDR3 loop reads CSVGYSEAFF. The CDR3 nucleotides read TGCAGCGTTGGTTACAGCGAAGCTTTCTTT. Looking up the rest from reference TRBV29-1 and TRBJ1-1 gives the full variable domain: SAVISQKPSRDICQRGTSLTIQCQVDSQVTMMFWYRQQPGQSLTLIATANQGSEATYESGFVIDKFPISRPNLTFSTLTVSNMSPEDSSIYLCSVGYSEAFFGQGTRLTVV.